These T cell receptor beta chains were read from a single sample in a study of blood T cells in healthy people across ages. TCRdb reprocessed the 5' RACE reads with MiXCR, giving one entry per CDR3 protein. The table includes 500,000 to 550,000 distinct CDR3 sequences, around 24% detected once. These sequences were also reported in another study, on T cells of mothers and their children.

Sequenced input: blood. The source is a boy aged 5-17 years in good health. CDR3s include the opening cysteine and the closing phenylalanine or tryptophan. D genes are given only for firm matches. Expanded clones get a size class; other rows say once, few or many, or leave the size out.

CDR3 protein: CSASKGAAEQYF
CDR3 DNA: TGCAGTGCTAGTAAAGGGGCCGCCGAGCAGTACTTC
D gene: NA
clone size: NA
J gene: TRBJ2-7
V gene: TRBV20-1
CDR3 length: 12

CDR3 protein: CASSRESSYNEQFF
CDR3 DNA: TGTGCCAGCAGTCGGGAGAGCTCCTACAATGAGCAGTTCTTC
D gene: NA
clone size: few
J gene: TRBJ2-1
V gene: TRBV28
CDR3 length: 14

CDR3 protein: CASSPMGDEQFF
CDR3 DNA: TGTGCCAGCTCACCGATGGGGGATGAGCAGTTCTTC
D gene: NA
clone size: NA
J gene: TRBJ2-1
V gene: TRBV18
CDR3 length: 12

CDR3 protein: CASSRTGIADTQYF
CDR3 DNA: TGTGCCAGCAGCCGGACAGGGATCGCAGATACGCAGTATTTT
D gene: TRBD1
clone size: NA
J gene: TRBJ2-3
V gene: TRBV3-1
CDR3 length: 14

CDR3 protein: CSALGVSGNTIYF
CDR3 DNA: TGCAGTGCTCTCGGGGTATCCGGAAACACCATATATTTT
D gene: NA
clone size: few
J gene: TRBJ1-3
V gene: TRBV20-1
CDR3 length: 13

CDR3 protein: CASARGGTSGKNNEQFF
CDR3 DNA: TGTGCCAGCGCTCGGGGGGGGACTAGCGGGAAAAACAATGAGCAGTTCTTC
D gene: TRBD2
clone size: NA
J gene: TRBJ2-1
V gene: TRBV7-2
CDR3 length: 17

CDR3 protein: CVSSLERQGNEKLFF
CDR3 DNA: TGTGTCAGCAGCCTGGAAAGGCAGGGAAATGAAAAACTGTTTTTT
D gene: NA
clone size: few
J gene: TRBJ1-4
V gene: TRBV2
CDR3 length: 15

CDR3 protein: CASSGSGSGANVLTF
CDR3 DNA: TGTGCCAGCAGTGGGTCTGGATCTGGGGCCAACGTCCTGACTTTC
D gene: NA
clone size: NA
J gene: TRBJ2-6
V gene: TRBV2
CDR3 length: 15

CDR3 protein: CASSYLSGGPSYEQYF
CDR3 DNA: TGTGCCAGCAGTTACCTCAGCGGGGGGCCCTCCTACGAGCAGTACTTC
D gene: TRBD2
clone size: few
J gene: TRBJ2-7
V gene: TRBV6-2/TRBV6-3
CDR3 length: 16

CDR3 protein: CASLSGTGGPGTQYF
CDR3 DNA: TGTGCCAGCCTAAGCGGCACAGGGGGTCCTGGTACGCAGTATTTT
D gene: TRBD1
clone size: few
J gene: TRBJ2-3
V gene: TRBV6-1
CDR3 length: 15

CDR3 protein: CASSQDGLGGTVYNEQFF
CDR3 DNA: TGTGCCAGCAGCCAAGATGGTCTCGGGGGGACCGTCTACAATGAGCAGTTCTTC
D gene: TRBD2
clone size: few
J gene: TRBJ2-1
V gene: TRBV3-1
CDR3 length: 18

CDR3 protein: CATSRDWGQGSRTNEKLFF
CDR3 DNA: TGTGCCACCAGCAGAGATTGGGGACAGGGTTCGAGAACTAATGAAAAACTGTTTTTT
D gene: TRBD1
clone size: NA
J gene: TRBJ1-4
V gene: TRBV15
CDR3 length: 19

CDR3 protein: CASSSLTAFSGNTIYF
CDR3 DNA: TGTGCCAGCAGCTCGCTTACCGCGTTCTCTGGAAACACCATATATTTT
D gene: NA
clone size: NA
J gene: TRBJ1-3
V gene: TRBV7-2
CDR3 length: 16

CDR3 protein: CSASQTVQETQYF
CDR3 DNA: TGCAGTGCTAGCCAGACGGTCCAAGAGACCCAGTACTTC
D gene: NA
clone size: NA
J gene: TRBJ2-5
V gene: TRBV20-1
CDR3 length: 13

CDR3 protein: CASSRTAGGGGETQYF
CDR3 DNA: TGCGCCAGCAGCCGGACGGCGGGAGGTGGAGGAGAGACCCAGTACTTC
D gene: TRBD2
clone size: few
J gene: TRBJ2-5
V gene: TRBV4-3
CDR3 length: 16

CDR3 protein: CASSQDLEGGDGYTF
CDR3 DNA: TGTGCCAGCAGCCAAGATCTTGAGGGTGGCGATGGCTACACCTTC
D gene: NA
clone size: NA
J gene: TRBJ1-2
V gene: TRBV4-2
CDR3 length: 15

CDR3 protein: CASSLGLAGGLAAKNIQYF
CDR3 DNA: TGTGCCAGCAGTCTAGGACTAGCGGGGGGGCTTGCAGCCAAAAACATTCAGTACTTC
D gene: TRBD2
clone size: NA
J gene: TRBJ2-4
V gene: TRBV28
CDR3 length: 19

CDR3 protein: CASSLKWAASGSSSTDTQYF
CDR3 DNA: TGTGCCAGCAGCTTAAAATGGGCGGCTAGCGGGAGTTCTAGCACAGATACGCAGTATTTT
D gene: TRBD2
clone size: NA
J gene: TRBJ2-3
V gene: TRBV7-2
CDR3 length: 20

CDR3 protein: CASSLSGTSQYNEQFF
CDR3 DNA: TGCGCCAGCAGCCTTTCCGGGACTAGTCAATACAATGAGCAGTTCTTC
D gene: TRBD2
clone size: NA
J gene: TRBJ2-1
V gene: TRBV5-1
CDR3 length: 16

CDR3 protein: CASSKYLYQNTEAFF
CDR3 DNA: TGTGCCAGCAGCAAATACCTTTATCAGAACACTGAAGCTTTCTTT
D gene: NA
clone size: few
J gene: TRBJ1-1
V gene: TRBV21-1
CDR3 length: 15

CDR3 protein: CASSVGQESAEAFF
CDR3 DNA: TGTGCCAGCAGTGTGGGACAGGAGTCGGCTGAAGCTTTCTTT
D gene: TRBD1
clone size: NA
J gene: TRBJ1-1
V gene: TRBV6-1
CDR3 length: 14

CDR3 protein: CASSPYGTTYGQYF
CDR3 DNA: TGTGCCAGCAGCCCCTATGGGACGACCTACGGGCAGTACTTC
D gene: NA
clone size: NA
J gene: TRBJ2-7
V gene: TRBV7-2
CDR3 length: 14

CDR3 protein: CAVQGPYEQYF
CDR3 DNA: TGTGCCGTCCAGGGCCCCTACGAGCAGTACTTC
D gene: NA
clone size: NA
J gene: TRBJ2-7
V gene: TRBV27
CDR3 length: 11

CDR3 protein: CASSLASGRPKNIQYF
CDR3 DNA: TGTGCCAGCAGTTTGGCTAGCGGGAGACCCAAAAACATTCAGTACTTC
D gene: TRBD2
clone size: few
J gene: TRBJ2-4
V gene: TRBV28
CDR3 length: 16

CDR3 protein: CASKRPVGENEKLFF
CDR3 DNA: TGCGCCAGCAAGCGACCGGTGGGCGAAAATGAAAAACTGTTTTTT
D gene: NA
clone size: NA
J gene: TRBJ1-4
V gene: TRBV4-1
CDR3 length: 15

CDR3 protein: CASSEYSPSFRADTQYF
CDR3 DNA: TGTGCCAGCAGTGAATATTCCCCCTCATTCCGGGCTGATACGCAGTATTTT
D gene: NA
clone size: NA
J gene: TRBJ2-3
V gene: TRBV6-1
CDR3 length: 17

CDR3 protein: CASSSRGPGNTIYF
CDR3 DNA: TGTGCCAGCAGCTCCAGGGGGCCCGGAAACACCATATATTTT
D gene: TRBD1
clone size: NA
J gene: TRBJ1-3
V gene: TRBV13
CDR3 length: 14

CDR3 protein: CASSAGGQGITEAFF
CDR3 DNA: TGTGCCAGCAGCGCGGGAGGACAGGGGATCACTGAAGCTTTCTTT
D gene: TRBD1
clone size: few
J gene: TRBJ1-1
V gene: TRBV9
CDR3 length: 15

CDR3 protein: CSGYTVNYGHTF
CDR3 DNA: TGCAGCGGCTACACAGTAAACTATGGCCACACCTTC
D gene: NA
clone size: NA
J gene: TRBJ1-2
V gene: TRBV29-1
CDR3 length: 12

CDR3 protein: CASRRDRGTAGELFF
CDR3 DNA: TGTGCCAGCCGGCGGGATAGGGGGACCGCCGGGGAGCTGTTTTTT
D gene: NA
clone size: once
J gene: TRBJ2-2
V gene: TRBV7-2
CDR3 length: 15

CDR3 protein: CASSLAGPGLAFPDEQFF
CDR3 DNA: TGTGCCAGCAGCTTAGCCGGACCGGGACTAGCGTTTCCCGATGAGCAGTTCTTC
D gene: TRBD2
clone size: NA
J gene: TRBJ2-1
V gene: TRBV13
CDR3 length: 18

CDR3 protein: CASSFQLAGADTQYF
CDR3 DNA: TGTGCCAGCAGCTTCCAGCTAGCGGGGGCCGATACGCAGTATTTT
D gene: TRBD2
clone size: NA
J gene: TRBJ2-3
V gene: TRBV7-9
CDR3 length: 15

CDR3 protein: CASSQGAGSGSTQYF
CDR3 DNA: TGCGCCAGCAGCCAAGGGGCGGGGTCGGGGAGCACGCAGTATTTT
D gene: NA
clone size: once
J gene: TRBJ2-3
V gene: TRBV4-3
CDR3 length: 15

CDR3 protein: CASSEGDANWVKNIQYF
CDR3 DNA: TGCGCCAGCAGTGAAGGGGACGCCAATTGGGTCAAAAACATTCAGTACTTC
D gene: NA
clone size: few
J gene: TRBJ2-4
V gene: TRBV10-2
CDR3 length: 17

CDR3 protein: CASSVPRRGEYYNEQFF
CDR3 DNA: TGTGCCAGTAGTGTCCCCCGCAGGGGGGAGTACTACAATGAGCAGTTCTTC
D gene: NA
clone size: NA
J gene: TRBJ2-1
V gene: TRBV19
CDR3 length: 17

CDR3 protein: CARTHGLAGREGKNIQYF
CDR3 DNA: TGTGCCAGGACCCATGGCCTAGCGGGACGGGAGGGCAAAAACATTCAGTACTTC
D gene: NA
clone size: NA
J gene: TRBJ2-4
V gene: TRBV21-1
CDR3 length: 18

CDR3 protein: CASSLSISGELFF
CDR3 DNA: TGTGCCAGCAGCTTAAGTATATCTGGGGAGCTGTTTTTT
D gene: NA
clone size: NA
J gene: TRBJ2-2
V gene: TRBV7-9
CDR3 length: 13

CDR3 protein: CSVESGGTDTQYF
CDR3 DNA: TGCAGCGTTGAATCGGGGGGCACAGATACGCAGTATTTT
D gene: NA
clone size: few
J gene: TRBJ2-3
V gene: TRBV29-1
CDR3 length: 13

CDR3 protein: CASSPPGEGGYTF
CDR3 DNA: TGTGCCAGCAGTCCCCCGGGGGAGGGTGGCTACACCTTC
D gene: NA
clone size: NA
J gene: TRBJ1-2
V gene: TRBV6-6
CDR3 length: 13

CDR3 protein: CASSLELVRPVVNEQFF
CDR3 DNA: TGTGCCAGCAGCTTGGAATTAGTCCGACCGGTTGTCAATGAGCAGTTCTTC
D gene: NA
clone size: few
J gene: TRBJ2-1
V gene: TRBV5-6
CDR3 length: 17

CDR3 protein: CASSLGVGASYEQYF
CDR3 DNA: TGCGCCAGCAGCCTAGGGGTGGGGGCCTCCTACGAGCAGTACTTC
D gene: NA
clone size: NA
J gene: TRBJ2-7
V gene: TRBV4-3
CDR3 length: 15

CDR3 protein: CASSLSLGYAGELFF
CDR3 DNA: TGTGCCAGCAGTTTATCTTTGGGATATGCCGGGGAGCTGTTTTTT
D gene: NA
clone size: NA
J gene: TRBJ2-2
V gene: TRBV12-3/TRBV12-4
CDR3 length: 15

CDR3 protein: CASRKGGNYGYTF
CDR3 DNA: TGTGCCAGCAGAAAGGGGGGGAACTATGGCTACACCTTC
D gene: NA
clone size: NA
J gene: TRBJ1-2
V gene: TRBV27
CDR3 length: 13

CDR3 protein: CASSTQLAGVETQYF
CDR3 DNA: TGTGCCAGCAGCACCCAACTAGCGGGGGTTGAGACCCAGTACTTC
D gene: TRBD2
clone size: NA
J gene: TRBJ2-5
V gene: TRBV7-2
CDR3 length: 15

CDR3 protein: CSAPTGTTNEKLFF
CDR3 DNA: TGCAGTGCTCCTACAGGGACAACTAATGAAAAACTGTTTTTT
D gene: NA
clone size: NA
J gene: TRBJ1-4
V gene: TRBV20-1
CDR3 length: 14

CDR3 protein: CASSFAGGGNEQFF
CDR3 DNA: TGTGCCAGCAGTTTTGCGGGAGGGGGCAATGAGCAGTTCTTC
D gene: TRBD2
clone size: few
J gene: TRBJ2-1
V gene: TRBV27
CDR3 length: 14

CDR3 protein: CASTPRPAGVYNEQFF
CDR3 DNA: TGTGCCAGTACCCCTCGTCCAGCAGGGGTTTACAATGAGCAGTTCTTC
D gene: NA
clone size: NA
J gene: TRBJ2-1
V gene: TRBV19
CDR3 length: 16

CDR3 protein: CASSWGTSGSDEQFF
CDR3 DNA: TGTGCCAGTAGTTGGGGGACTAGCGGGAGTGATGAGCAGTTCTTC
D gene: TRBD2
clone size: NA
J gene: TRBJ2-1
V gene: TRBV19
CDR3 length: 15

CDR3 protein: CASSSGPSSYNEQFF
CDR3 DNA: TGTGCCAGCAGTTCCGGCCCAAGCTCCTACAATGAGCAGTTCTTC
D gene: NA
clone size: few
J gene: TRBJ2-1
V gene: TRBV28
CDR3 length: 15

CDR3 protein: CRPGQGAFEAFF
CDR3 DNA: TGCAGACCAGGACAGGGGGCATTTGAAGCTTTCTTT
D gene: TRBD1
clone size: few
J gene: TRBJ1-1
V gene: TRBV20-1
CDR3 length: 12

CDR3 protein: CASSTIAATGELFF
CDR3 DNA: TGTGCCAGCAGCACAATAGCGGCCACCGGGGAGCTGTTTTTT
D gene: NA
clone size: few
J gene: TRBJ2-2
V gene: TRBV9
CDR3 length: 14